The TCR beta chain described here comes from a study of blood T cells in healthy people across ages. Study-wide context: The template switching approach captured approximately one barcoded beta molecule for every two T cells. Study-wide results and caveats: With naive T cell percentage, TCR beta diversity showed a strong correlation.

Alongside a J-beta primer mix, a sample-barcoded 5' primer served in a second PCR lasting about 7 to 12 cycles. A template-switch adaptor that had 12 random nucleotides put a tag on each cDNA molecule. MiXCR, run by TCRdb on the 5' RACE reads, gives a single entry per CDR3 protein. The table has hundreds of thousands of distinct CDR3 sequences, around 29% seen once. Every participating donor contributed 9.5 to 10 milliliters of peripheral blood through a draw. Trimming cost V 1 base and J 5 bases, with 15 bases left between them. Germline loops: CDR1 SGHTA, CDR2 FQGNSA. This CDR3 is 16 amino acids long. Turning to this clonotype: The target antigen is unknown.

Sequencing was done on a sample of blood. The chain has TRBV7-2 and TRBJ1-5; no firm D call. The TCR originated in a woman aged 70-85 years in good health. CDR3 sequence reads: CASSLEFGVRDQPQHF. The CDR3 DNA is TGTGCCAGCAGCTTAGAGTTCGGGGTTAGGGATCAGCCCCAGCATTTT.